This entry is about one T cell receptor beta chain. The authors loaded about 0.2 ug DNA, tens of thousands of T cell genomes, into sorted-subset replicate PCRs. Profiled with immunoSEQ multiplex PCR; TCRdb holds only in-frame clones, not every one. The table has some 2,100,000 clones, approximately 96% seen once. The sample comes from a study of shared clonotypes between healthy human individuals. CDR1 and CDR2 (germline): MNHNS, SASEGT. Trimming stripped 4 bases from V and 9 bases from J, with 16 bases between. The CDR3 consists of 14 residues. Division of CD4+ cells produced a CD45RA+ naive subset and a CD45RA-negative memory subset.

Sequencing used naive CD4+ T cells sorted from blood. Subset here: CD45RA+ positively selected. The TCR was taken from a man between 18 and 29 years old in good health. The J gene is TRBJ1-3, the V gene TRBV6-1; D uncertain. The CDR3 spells CASSGGNPGGTIYF. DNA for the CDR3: TGTGCCAGCAGTGGGGGAAACCCGGGTGGCACCATATATTTT.